The entry that follows covers one T cell receptor (beta chain) sequence. This specimen comes from a study of blood T cell repertoires in COVID-19. In the study overall: The study drew acute and convalescent COVID-19 samples from the United States, Italy and Spain.

V was cut by 6 bases and J by 5 bases, with 16 bases left in between. The CDR3 covers 15 residues. Per the germline V gene, CDR1 is MDHEN and CDR2 is SYDVKM. This table comes from immunoSEQ multiplex PCR, and its TCRdb copy is limited to in-frame clones, with some not included. This sample carries 130,000 or so clones, around 84% of them seen once, and the ten largest clones take around 2.4%. The chain carries TRBV28 and TRBJ2-2; D is perhaps TRBD1 (6 bases). The sequenced sample was PBMCs or T cells enriched from blood (not recorded which). The sequence derives from a man aged 35 to 55 with acute COVID-19. CDR3 nucleotides: TGTGCCAGCAGATCAGGGGTGTGGAAGACCGGGGAGCTGTTTTTT. It translates to CASRSGVWKTGELFF.